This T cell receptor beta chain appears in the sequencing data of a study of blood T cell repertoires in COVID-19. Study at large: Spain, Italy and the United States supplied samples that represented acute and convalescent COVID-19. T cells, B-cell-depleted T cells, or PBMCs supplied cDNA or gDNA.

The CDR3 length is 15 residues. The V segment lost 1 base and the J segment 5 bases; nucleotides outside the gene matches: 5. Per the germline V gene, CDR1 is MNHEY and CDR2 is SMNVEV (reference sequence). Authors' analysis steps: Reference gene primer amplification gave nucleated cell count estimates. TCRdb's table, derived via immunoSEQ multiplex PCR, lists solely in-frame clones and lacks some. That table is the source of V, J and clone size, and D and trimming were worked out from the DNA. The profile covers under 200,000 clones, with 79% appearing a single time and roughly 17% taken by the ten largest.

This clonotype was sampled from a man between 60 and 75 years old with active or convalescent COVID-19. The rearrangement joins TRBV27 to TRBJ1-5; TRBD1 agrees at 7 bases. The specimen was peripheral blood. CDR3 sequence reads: CASSLLGTEYQPQHF. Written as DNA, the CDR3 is TGTGCCAGCAGTTTATTAGGGACAGAGTATCAGCCCCAGCATTTT.